This T cell receptor (beta chain) appears in the sequencing data of a study of shared clonotypes between healthy human individuals. The CDR3 covers 14 residues. Trimming pared 6 bases from V and 4 bases from J, leaving 12 bases between. The germline V gene has CDR1 MNHNS and CDR2 SASEGT. Clones were sequenced by immunoSEQ multiplex PCR, and TCRdb holds only the in-frame ones, with some missing. Among roughly 2.6 million clones listed, approximately 90% were seen once. The receptor comes from a young man in good health. The specimen was naive CD4+ T cells sorted from blood. Subset given: CD45RA+ positively selected. This rearrangement joins TRBV6-1 to TRBJ1-4; the D gene is possibly TRBD1 (5 bases). The chain's CDR3 is CASRDRQINEKLFF. As DNA, the CDR3 is TGTGCCAGCAGGGACCGACAGATTAATGAAAAACTGTTTTTT.